The 16 T cell receptor beta chains reported below all come from one sample, sequenced in a study of cytomegalovirus exposure and HLA in healthy donors. Amplification used 60 Vbeta primers and 13 Jbeta primers. This table comes from immunoSEQ multiplex PCR, and its TCRdb copy is limited to in-frame clones, with some not included. Here the sample spans 200,000 to 250,000 clones, about 80% being singletons. Sequencing used PBMCs. The receptors come from a middle-aged man in good health and CMV-seronegative.

In the case of this clone: Other DNA variants within this sample encode the same CDR3. The gene calls are TRBV9 and TRBJ1-2; 10 nucleotides agree with TRBD1. The CDR3 spans 16 residues. The V gene end was trimmed by 3 bases and the J gene end by 4 bases; junction bases not matched to a gene: 9. Germline lookup yields CDR1 SGDLS and CDR2 YYNGEE. CDR3 amino acids: CASSAPRDRGSYGYTF. The CDR3 DNA follows: TGTGCCAGCAGCGCCCCCCGGGACAGGGGCTCCTATGGCTACACCTTC.

The CDR3 bases are TGTGCCAGCAGCCAAATCCTAGCGGAGGGCAGTTACGAGCAGTACTTC. It encodes CASSQILAEGSYEQYF. The chain has TRBV7-3 and TRBJ2-7; 7 bases map to TRBD2. The CDR3 contains 16 residues. From germline, CDR1 is SGHTA and CDR2 FQGTGA. The ends lost 5 bases at V and 4 bases at J; junction bases unmatched: 14. The whole variable domain, filled in from reference TRBV7-3 and TRBJ2-7, reads GAGVSQTPSNKVTEKGKYVELRCDPISGHTALYWYRQSLGQGPEFLIYFQGTGAADDSGLPNDRFFAVRPEGSVSTLKIQRTERGDSAVYLCASSQILAEGSYEQYFGPGTRLTVT.

The CDR3 coding sequence is TGTGCCAGCAGCCTTGGGACAGGGGGGAACAATGAGCAGTTCTTC. This sequence encodes CASSLGTGGNNEQFF. The rearrangement links TRBV7-2 to TRBJ2-1, with 11 bases lining up with TRBD1. The CDR3 consists of 15 residues. The V gene end was trimmed by 5 bases and the J gene end by 5 bases; junction bases not matched to a gene: 5. CDR1 and CDR2 (germline): SGHTA, FQGNSA.

V usage is TRBV27 and J usage is TRBJ1-6, with D hard to call. This CDR3 is built from 12 residues. V was pared by 4 bases and J by 6 bases, with 4 bases between. Per the germline V gene, CDR1 is MNHEY and CDR2 is SMNVEV (reference sequence). The CDR3 is CASSYGNSPLHF. DNA of the CDR3: TGTGCCAGCAGTTACGGTAATTCACCCCTCCACTTT.

This clone was seen a few times. The rearrangement links TRBV5-1 to TRBJ1-1, with TRBD1 identical over 7 bases. Germline values: CDR1 SGHRS, CDR2 YFSETQ. This CDR3 has 13 residues. V was clipped by 6 bases and J by 1 base; unmatched bases: 3. This chain's CDR3 is CASNRGGNTEAFF. The DNA of the CDR3 is TGCGCCAGCAACAGGGGAGGGAACACTGAAGCTTTCTTT.

The gene calls are TRBV6-1 and TRBJ1-2, with D perhaps TRBD1 (5 bases). V was trimmed by 5 bases and J by 4 bases, leaving 17 bases between them. Germline CDR1 and CDR2: MNHNS and SASEGT. This CDR3 contains 15 residues. The CDR3 nucleotides are TGTGCCAGCAGTTCCACGGCGCGGGGCACCTATGGCTACACCTTC. Its translation: CASSSTARGTYGYTF.

A remark on this clone: One junction end disagrees with the germline gene, perhaps due to a read error. The chain has TRBV25-1 and TRBJ2-1, with TRBD2 matching over 10 bases. CDR1 MGHDK and CDR2 SYGVNS come from the germline V gene. The length of the CDR3 is 15 residues. The CDR3 DNA is TGCATAAAGGGGGGTAGTGGACTAGCGGAGCTCGAGCAGTTCTTC. Protein sequence: CIKGGSGLAELEQFF.

V is TRBV7-6 and J is TRBJ1-3; TRBD1 is a possible D gene (5 bases). The CDR3 contains 15 residues. V was cut by 5 bases and J by 2 bases, with 13 bases left in between. Germline V lookup: CDR1 SGHVS, CDR2 FNYEAQ. The CDR3: CASSGRGLTGNTIYF. The CDR3 DNA reads TGTGCCAGCAGCGGACGGGGACTAACTGGAAACACCATATATTTT.

This chain uses TRBV5-4 with TRBJ2-2; TRBD2 is a possible D gene (6 bases). This CDR3 has 15 amino acids. Trimming pared 4 bases from V and 2 bases from J, leaving 12 bases between. Per germline, CDR1 SGHNT and CDR2 YYREEE (reference sequence). The CDR3 bases are TGTGCCAGCAGCACTACCGGGACTAACACCGGGGAGCTGTTTTTT. This encodes CASSTTGTNTGELFF.

The CDR3 nucleotides read TGTGCCAGCAGCAAAGTATCCAGGGGGAGTCCCTACGAGCAGTACTTC. Protein: CASSKVSRGSPYEQYF. The chain uses TRBV21-1 and TRBJ2-7; TRBD1 is the table's D call and was not checked against the DNA. TRBV21-1 represents a pseudogene. The CDR3 is 16 residues long.

The CDR3 coding sequence is TGTGCCAGCTCACTGGACAGGGGCTTGTCTGGAAACACCATATATTTT. It encodes CASSLDRGLSGNTIYF. This chain links TRBV18 with TRBJ1-3; 9 bases align to TRBD1. Trimming took 4 bases from V and 1 from J; bases not matched to a gene: 5. Germline V CDR1 and CDR2: KGHSH, LQKENI. This CDR3 is 16 amino acids long.

This clone has only one observation. V gene TRBV6-5 combines with J gene TRBJ2-7, with TRBD2 identical over 12 bases. The CDR3 consists of 14 residues. Germline CDR1 reads MNHEY; CDR2 reads SVGAGI. Trimming at V came to 7 bases and at J to 3 bases, leaving 4 bases not matched to a gene. CDR3 region: CASTTLAGGYEQYF. The CDR3 nucleotides read TGTGCCAGCACCACACTAGCGGGAGGCTACGAGCAGTACTTC.

The chain couples TRBV11-2 to TRBJ2-7; D may be TRBD2 (6 bases). Germline CDR1 and CDR2: SGHAT and FQNNGV. Between the trimmed V and J ends, which lost 3 bases and 3 bases, there was a span of 12 bases. CDR3 length: 14 residues. DNA of the CDR3: TGTGCCAGCAGCTTTACCGGGACTTACTACGAGCAGTACTTC. Translation: CASSFTGTYYEQYF.

This chain links TRBV7-3 with TRBJ2-1, with 11 bases fitting TRBD2. From germline, CDR1 is SGHTA and CDR2 FQGTGA. There are 16 residues in the CDR3. The junction had 5 bases not matched to a gene; V was cut back by 0 bases and J by 7 bases. CDR3 DNA sequence: TGTGCCAGCAGCTTAACGAGGGCTAGCGGGGGGAATGAGCAGTTCTTC. It translates to CASSLTRASGGNEQFF.

The chain is built from TRBV11-2 and TRBJ2-7; perhaps TRBD2 as D (7 bases). The CDR3 totals 17 residues. Germline values: CDR1 SGHAT, CDR2 FQNNGV. V was pared by 0 bases and J by 7 bases, with 22 bases between. The CDR3 nucleotides are TGTGCCAGCAGCTTAGACCCCCGAAGGGCGGGGGCCTTGGAGCAGTACTTC. Translating gives CASSLDPRRAGALEQYF.

This sequence joins TRBV7-9 and TRBJ1-3; no reliable D call. From germline, CDR1 is SEHNR and CDR2 FQNEAQ (reference sequence). The ends were cut back, 0 bases at V and 2 bases at J, with 14 bases in the middle. The CDR3 is 17 amino acids. The CDR3 nucleotides read TGTGCCAGCAGCTTAGCGAGGCCGCGAAACGCTGGAAACACCATATATTTT. This sequence encodes CASSLARPRNAGNTIYF.